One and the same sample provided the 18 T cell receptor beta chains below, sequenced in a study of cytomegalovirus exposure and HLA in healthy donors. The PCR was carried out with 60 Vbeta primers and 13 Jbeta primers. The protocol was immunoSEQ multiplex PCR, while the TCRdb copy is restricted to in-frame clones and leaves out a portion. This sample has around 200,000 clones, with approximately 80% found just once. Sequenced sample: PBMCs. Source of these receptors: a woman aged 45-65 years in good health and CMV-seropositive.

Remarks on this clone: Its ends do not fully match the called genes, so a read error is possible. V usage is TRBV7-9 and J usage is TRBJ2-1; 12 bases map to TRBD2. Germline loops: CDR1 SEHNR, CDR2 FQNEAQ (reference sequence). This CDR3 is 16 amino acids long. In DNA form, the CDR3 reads TGTTCCAGCAGTCCTAGCGGGAGGGGCGCGAGCAATGAGCAGTTCTTC. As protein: CSSSPSGRGASNEQFF.

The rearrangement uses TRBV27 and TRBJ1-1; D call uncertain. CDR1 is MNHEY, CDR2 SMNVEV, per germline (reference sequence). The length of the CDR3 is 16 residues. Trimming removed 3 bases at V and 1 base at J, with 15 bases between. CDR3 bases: TGTGCCAGCAGTTTCCGAAACAGCGGAGGGAACACTGAAGCTTTCTTT. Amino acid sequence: CASSFRNSGGNTEAFF.

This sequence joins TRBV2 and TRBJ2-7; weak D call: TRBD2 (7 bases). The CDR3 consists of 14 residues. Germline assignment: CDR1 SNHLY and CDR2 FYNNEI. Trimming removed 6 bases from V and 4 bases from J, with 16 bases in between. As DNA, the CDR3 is TGTGCCAGCAGGGCGAGCGGGACACCGTACGAGCAGTACTTC. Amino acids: CASRASGTPYEQYF.

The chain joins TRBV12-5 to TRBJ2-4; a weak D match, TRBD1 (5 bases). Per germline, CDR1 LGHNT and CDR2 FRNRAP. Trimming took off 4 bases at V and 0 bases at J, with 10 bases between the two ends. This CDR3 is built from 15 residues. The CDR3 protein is CASGYLDRAKNIQYF. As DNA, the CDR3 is TGTGCTAGTGGTTACCTCGACAGAGCCAAAAACATTCAGTACTTC.

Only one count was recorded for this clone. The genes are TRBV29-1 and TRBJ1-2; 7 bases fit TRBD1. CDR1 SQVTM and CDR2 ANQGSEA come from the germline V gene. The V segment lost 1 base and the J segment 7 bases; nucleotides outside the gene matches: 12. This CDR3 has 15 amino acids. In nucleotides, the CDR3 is TGCAGCGTTGAAGCCAAGGGGGCGGGTTTGGGTGGCTACACCTTC. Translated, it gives CSVEAKGAGLGGYTF.

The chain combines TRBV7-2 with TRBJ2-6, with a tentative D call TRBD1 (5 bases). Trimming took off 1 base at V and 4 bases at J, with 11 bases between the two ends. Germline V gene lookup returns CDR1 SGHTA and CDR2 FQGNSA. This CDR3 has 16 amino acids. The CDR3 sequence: CASSLVAGSGANVLTF. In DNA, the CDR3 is TGTGCCAGCAGCTTAGTCGCAGGGTCCGGGGCCAACGTCCTGACTTTC.

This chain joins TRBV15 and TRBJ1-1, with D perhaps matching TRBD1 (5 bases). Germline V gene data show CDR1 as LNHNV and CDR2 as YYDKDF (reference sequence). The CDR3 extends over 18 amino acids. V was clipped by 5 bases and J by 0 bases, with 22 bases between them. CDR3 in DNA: TGTGCCACCAGCGCCCGGGGAGGGGCGGGAGACCTGAACACTGAAGCTTTCTTT. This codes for CATSARGGAGDLNTEAFF.

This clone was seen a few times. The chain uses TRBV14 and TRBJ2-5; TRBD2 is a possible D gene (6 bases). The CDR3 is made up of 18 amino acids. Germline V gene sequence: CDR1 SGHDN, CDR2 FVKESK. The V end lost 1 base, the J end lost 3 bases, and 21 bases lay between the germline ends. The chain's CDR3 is CASSQAPDLGGKKETQYF. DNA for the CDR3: TGTGCCAGCAGCCAAGCCCCCGATCTAGGAGGGAAGAAAGAGACCCAGTACTTC.

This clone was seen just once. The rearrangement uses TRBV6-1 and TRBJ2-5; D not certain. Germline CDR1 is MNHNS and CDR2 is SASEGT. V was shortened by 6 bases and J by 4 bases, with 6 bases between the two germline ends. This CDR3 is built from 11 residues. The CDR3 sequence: CASRRGETQYF. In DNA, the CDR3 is TGTGCCAGCAGGCGAGGAGAGACCCAGTACTTC.

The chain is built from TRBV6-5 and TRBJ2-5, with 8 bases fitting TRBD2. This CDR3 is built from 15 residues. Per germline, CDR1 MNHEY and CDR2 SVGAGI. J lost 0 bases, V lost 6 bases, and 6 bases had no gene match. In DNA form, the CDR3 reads TGTGCCAGCAGCCAGCGGGAGCGACACCAAGAGACCCAGTACTTC. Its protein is CASSQRERHQETQYF.

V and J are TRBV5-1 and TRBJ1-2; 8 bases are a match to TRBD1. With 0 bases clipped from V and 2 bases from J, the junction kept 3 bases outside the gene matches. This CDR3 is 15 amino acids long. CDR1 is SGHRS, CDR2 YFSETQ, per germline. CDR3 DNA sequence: TGCGCCAGCAGCTTGGACGGACAGGGAAACTATGGCTACACCTTC. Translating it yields CASSLDGQGNYGYTF.

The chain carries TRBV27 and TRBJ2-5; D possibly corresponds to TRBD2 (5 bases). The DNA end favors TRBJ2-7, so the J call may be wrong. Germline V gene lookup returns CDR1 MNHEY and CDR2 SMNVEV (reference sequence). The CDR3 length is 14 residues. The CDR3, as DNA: TGTGCCAGCAGTGCCCACCGGGAAGGGCTCGAGCAGTACTTC. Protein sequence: CASSAHREGLEQYF.

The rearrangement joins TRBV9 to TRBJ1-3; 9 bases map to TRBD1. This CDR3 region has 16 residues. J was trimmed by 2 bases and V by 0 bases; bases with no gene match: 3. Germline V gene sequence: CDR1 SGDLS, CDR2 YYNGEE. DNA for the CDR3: TGTGCCAGCAGCGTAGTTGGGACAGGGACTGGAAACACCATATATTTT. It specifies CASSVVGTGTGNTIYF.

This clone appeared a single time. DNA of the CDR3: TGCAGCGCCACAGGGGGCAAAGAGACCCAGTACTTC. This translates into CSATGGKETQYF. The genes are TRBV29-1 and TRBJ2-5; 9 positions match TRBD1. The CDR3 is 12 amino acids. J lost 3 bases, V lost 7 bases, and 3 bases had no gene match. Germline CDR1 and CDR2: SQVTM and ANQGSEA.

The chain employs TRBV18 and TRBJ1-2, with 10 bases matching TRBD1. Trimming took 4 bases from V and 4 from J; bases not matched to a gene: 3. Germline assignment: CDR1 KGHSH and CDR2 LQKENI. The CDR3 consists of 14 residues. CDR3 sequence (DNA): TGTGCCAGCTCACTAGACAGGGGGCCCTATGGCTACACCTTC. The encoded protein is CASSLDRGPYGYTF.

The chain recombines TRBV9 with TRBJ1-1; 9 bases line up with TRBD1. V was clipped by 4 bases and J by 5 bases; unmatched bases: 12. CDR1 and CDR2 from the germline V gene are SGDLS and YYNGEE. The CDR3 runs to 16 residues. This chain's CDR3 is CASSRGGTGPVTEAFF. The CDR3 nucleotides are TGTGCCAGCAGCCGAGGTGGGACAGGGCCCGTTACTGAAGCTTTCTTT.

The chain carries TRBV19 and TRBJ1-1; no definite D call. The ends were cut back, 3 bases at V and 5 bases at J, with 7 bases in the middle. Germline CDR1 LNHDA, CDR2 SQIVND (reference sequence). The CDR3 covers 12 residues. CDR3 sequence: CASSMRATEAFF. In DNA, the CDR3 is TGTGCCAGTAGTATGAGGGCAACTGAAGCTTTCTTT.

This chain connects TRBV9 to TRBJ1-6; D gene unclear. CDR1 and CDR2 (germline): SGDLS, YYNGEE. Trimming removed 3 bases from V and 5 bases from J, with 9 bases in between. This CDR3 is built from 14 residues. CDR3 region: CASSAGVNNSPLHF. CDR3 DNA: TGTGCCAGCAGCGCCGGGGTGAATAATTCACCCCTCCACTTT.